Listed below are T cell receptor beta chains from one sample, sequenced in a study of shared clonotypes between healthy human individuals. Assay used: immunoSEQ multiplex PCR; TCRdb lists only in-frame clones, some missing. There are about 2.4 million clones in the sample; roughly 93% occur only once, and roughly 0.36% lies in the top ten. Sequenced sample: naive CD4+ T cells from PBMCs. The origin of the receptors is a man between 18 and 35 years old in good health. Some clones in this sample may be carry-over from other donors' samples. Each CDR3 is given with its conserved first and last residue. The order of the fields is V gene, D gene, clone size, J gene, CDR3 protein, CDR3 DNA. D genes are given only for firm matches. The size of a clone is reported for some rows only, either as once, few or many, or as a class for expanded clones.

v_call: TRBV28; d_call: TRBD2; clone_size: -; j_call: TRBJ2-3; cdr3_aa: CASSPQRLAGGSSTDTQYF; cdr3_nt: TGTGCCAGCAGTCCCCAAAGATTAGCGGGAGGGTCTAGCACAGATACGCAGTATTTT
v_call: TRBV29-1; d_call: -; clone_size: -; j_call: TRBJ2-7; cdr3_aa: CSVALPSEQYF; cdr3_nt: TGCAGCGTTGCTCTCCCCTCCGAGCAGTACTTC
v_call: TRBV28; d_call: -; clone_size: once; j_call: TRBJ2-7; cdr3_aa: CASTDRTYEQYF; cdr3_nt: TGTGCCAGCACCGACCGGACCTACGAGCAGTACTTC
v_call: TRBV11-2; d_call: TRBD1; clone_size: -; j_call: TRBJ2-1; cdr3_aa: CASSRRTQGAKRYNEQFF; cdr3_nt: TGTGCCAGCAGCCGCAGAACTCAGGGGGCGAAACGCTACAATGAGCAGTTCTTC
v_call: TRBV5-1; d_call: -; clone_size: -; j_call: TRBJ1-1; cdr3_aa: CASSLERGSMEAFF; cdr3_nt: TGCGCCAGCAGCTTGGAAAGGGGGAGCATGGAAGCTTTCTTT
v_call: TRBV30; d_call: -; clone_size: -; j_call: TRBJ1-3; cdr3_aa: CAWSTDTGNTIYF; cdr3_nt: TGTGCCTGGAGTACGGACACTGGAAACACCATATATTTT
v_call: TRBV21-1; d_call: -; clone_size: once; j_call: TRBJ2-2; cdr3_aa: CASSNSRGNGQNTGELFF; cdr3_nt: TGTGCCAGCAGCAACTCCCGCGGGAACGGACAAAACACCGGGGAGCTGTTTTTT
v_call: TRBV7-9; d_call: -; clone_size: -; j_call: TRBJ2-3; cdr3_aa: CASSLFPSDTQYF; cdr3_nt: TGTGCCAGCAGCTTATTTCCATCAGATACGCAGTATTTT
v_call: TRBV5-3; d_call: -; clone_size: -; j_call: TRBJ2-5; cdr3_aa: CARSLKGQETQYF; cdr3_nt: TGTGCCAGAAGCTTGAAAGGGCAAGAGACCCAGTACTTC
v_call: TRBV2; d_call: -; clone_size: -; j_call: TRBJ2-7; cdr3_aa: CASGGHGNYEQYF; cdr3_nt: TGTGCCAGCGGGGGGCACGGCAATTACGAGCAGTACTTC
v_call: TRBV5-1; d_call: -; clone_size: -; j_call: TRBJ1-1; cdr3_aa: CASSLVGRGVGEAFF; cdr3_nt: TGCGCCAGCAGCTTGGTGGGCAGGGGCGTTGGTGAAGCTTTCTTT
v_call: TRBV5-1; d_call: -; clone_size: -; j_call: TRBJ2-3; cdr3_aa: CASSRSKVADTQYF; cdr3_nt: TGCGCCAGCAGCAGGAGCAAGGTCGCAGATACGCAGTATTTT
v_call: TRBV4-1; d_call: TRBD1; clone_size: -; j_call: TRBJ2-5; cdr3_aa: CASSRAGTEQETQYF; cdr3_nt: TGCGCCAGCAGCCGAGCCGGGACAGAACAAGAGACCCAGTACTTC
v_call: TRBV18; d_call: -; clone_size: -; j_call: TRBJ1-4; cdr3_aa: CASSPPGQPNEKLFF; cdr3_nt: TGTGCCAGCTCACCACCCGGACAGCCGAATGAAAAACTGTTTTTT
v_call: TRBV14; d_call: -; clone_size: -; j_call: TRBJ1-3; cdr3_aa: CASSQLGEGNTIYF; cdr3_nt: TGTGCCAGCAGCCAACTAGGGGAAGGAAACACCATATATTTT
v_call: TRBV30; d_call: TRBD2; clone_size: -; j_call: TRBJ2-5; cdr3_aa: CAWTSGLQETQYF; cdr3_nt: TGTGCCTGGACTAGCGGCCTCCAAGAGACCCAGTACTTC
v_call: TRBV7-2; d_call: -; clone_size: -; j_call: TRBJ2-3; cdr3_aa: CASSLGGYPSTDTQYF; cdr3_nt: TGTGCCAGCAGCTTAGGCGGATACCCTAGCACAGATACGCAGTATTTT
v_call: TRBV28; d_call: -; clone_size: -; j_call: TRBJ2-2; cdr3_aa: CASSRRAGELFF; cdr3_nt: TGTGCCAGCAGTCGGCGGGCCGGGGAGCTGTTTTTT
v_call: TRBV19; d_call: TRBD1; clone_size: -; j_call: TRBJ2-5; cdr3_aa: CASTPDRGRETQYF; cdr3_nt: TGTGCCAGTACACCGGACAGGGGCAGGGAGACCCAGTACTTC
v_call: TRBV11-2; d_call: -; clone_size: -; j_call: TRBJ2-7; cdr3_aa: CASSFVLGLSYEQYF; cdr3_nt: TGTGCCAGCAGCTTTGTGTTAGGACTCTCCTACGAGCAGTACTTC
v_call: TRBV4-1; d_call: -; clone_size: -; j_call: TRBJ1-3; cdr3_aa: CASSPQAGQRIGNTIYF; cdr3_nt: TGCGCCAGCAGCCCCCAAGCCGGGCAACGGATTGGAAACACCATATATTTT
v_call: TRBV15; d_call: -; clone_size: -; j_call: TRBJ1-2; cdr3_aa: CATSRTGAGGGYTF; cdr3_nt: TGTGCCACCAGCAGAACAGGAGCGGGGGGTGGCTACACCTTC
v_call: TRBV30; d_call: -; clone_size: few; j_call: TRBJ1-1; cdr3_aa: CAGGADTEAFF; cdr3_nt: TGTGCCGGGGGGGCAGACACTGAAGCTTTCTTT
v_call: TRBV5-1; d_call: TRBD1; clone_size: -; j_call: TRBJ2-5; cdr3_aa: CASSAMTGDQETQYF; cdr3_nt: TGCGCCAGCAGCGCGATGACAGGGGATCAAGAGACCCAGTACTTC
v_call: TRBV28; d_call: TRBD1; clone_size: -; j_call: TRBJ2-1; cdr3_aa: CASSPGTEPYNEQFF; cdr3_nt: TGTGCCAGCAGTCCCGGGACAGAGCCCTACAATGAGCAGTTCTTC
v_call: TRBV15; d_call: -; clone_size: -; j_call: TRBJ2-7; cdr3_aa: CATSRGGDSYEQYF; cdr3_nt: TGTGCCACCAGCAGAGGGGGGGACAGCTACGAGCAGTACTTC
v_call: TRBV29-1; d_call: -; clone_size: -; j_call: TRBJ2-1; cdr3_aa: CSVEPGPNEQFF; cdr3_nt: TGCAGCGTTGAACCGGGACCCAATGAGCAGTTCTTC
v_call: TRBV28; d_call: -; clone_size: -; j_call: TRBJ1-5; cdr3_aa: CASGTGLEPQHF; cdr3_nt: TGTGCCAGCGGAACGGGCTTGGAGCCCCAGCATTTT
v_call: TRBV19; d_call: -; clone_size: -; j_call: TRBJ2-7; cdr3_aa: CASSIHSNYEQYF; cdr3_nt: TGTGCCAGTAGTATCCACAGCAACTACGAGCAGTACTTC
v_call: TRBV28; d_call: TRBD2; clone_size: -; j_call: TRBJ2-2; cdr3_aa: CAISQPGLAVTGELFF; cdr3_nt: TGTGCCATCTCTCAACCGGGACTAGCCGTCACCGGGGAGCTGTTTTTT
v_call: TRBV5-1; d_call: TRBD2; clone_size: -; j_call: TRBJ2-7; cdr3_aa: CASSQTSGIYEQYF; cdr3_nt: TGCGCCAGCAGTCAGACTAGCGGGATCTACGAGCAGTACTTC
v_call: TRBV7-3; d_call: -; clone_size: -; j_call: TRBJ2-3; cdr3_aa: CASSLEGRTDTQYF; cdr3_nt: TGTGCCAGCAGCTTAGAGGGCCGAACAGATACGCAGTATTTT
v_call: TRBV5-4; d_call: TRBD2; clone_size: -; j_call: TRBJ2-5; cdr3_aa: CASSEREGQETQYF; cdr3_nt: TGTGCCAGCAGCGAGCGGGAGGGCCAAGAGACCCAGTACTTC
v_call: TRBV5-4; d_call: -; clone_size: -; j_call: TRBJ2-7; cdr3_aa: CASSLDTNYEQYF; cdr3_nt: TGTGCCAGCAGCTTGGACACCAATTACGAGCAGTACTTC
v_call: TRBV7-2; d_call: TRBD1; clone_size: -; j_call: TRBJ2-1; cdr3_aa: CASSLNRGPNEQFF; cdr3_nt: TGTGCCAGCAGCTTAAACAGGGGACCCAATGAGCAGTTCTTC
v_call: TRBV5-1; d_call: -; clone_size: -; j_call: TRBJ2-2; cdr3_aa: CASSLREERTGELFF; cdr3_nt: TGCGCCAGCAGCTTACGAGAAGAGAGGACCGGGGAGCTGTTTTTT
v_call: TRBV6-5; d_call: TRBD2; clone_size: -; j_call: TRBJ2-3; cdr3_aa: CATRRSGSLTDTQYF; cdr3_nt: TGTGCCACCCGCAGGAGCGGGAGTCTAACAGATACGCAGTATTTT